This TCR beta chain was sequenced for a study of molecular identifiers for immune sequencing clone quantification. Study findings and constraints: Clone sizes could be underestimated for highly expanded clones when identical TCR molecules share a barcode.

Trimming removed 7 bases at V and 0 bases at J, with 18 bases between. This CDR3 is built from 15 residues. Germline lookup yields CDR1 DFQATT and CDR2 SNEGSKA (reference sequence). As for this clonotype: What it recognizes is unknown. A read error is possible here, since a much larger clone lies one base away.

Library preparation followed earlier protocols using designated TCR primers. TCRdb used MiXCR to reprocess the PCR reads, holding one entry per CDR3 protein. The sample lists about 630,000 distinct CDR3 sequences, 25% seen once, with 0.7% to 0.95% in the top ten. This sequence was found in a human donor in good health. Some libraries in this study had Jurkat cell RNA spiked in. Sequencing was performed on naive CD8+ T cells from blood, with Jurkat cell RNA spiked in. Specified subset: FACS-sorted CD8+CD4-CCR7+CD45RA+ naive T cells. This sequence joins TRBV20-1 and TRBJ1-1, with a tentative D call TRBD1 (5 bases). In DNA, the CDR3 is TGCAGTGTCTGGAGCGGGACGGAGATGAACACTGAAGCTTTCTTT. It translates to CSVWSGTEMNTEAFF.